This T cell receptor beta chain comes out of a study of blood T cell repertoires in COVID-19. V dropped 7 bases and J dropped 2 bases, with 18 bases sitting between them. The CDR3 extends over 17 amino acids. Per germline, CDR1 MDHEN and CDR2 SYDVKM. Data came from immunoSEQ multiplex PCR; TCRdb stores just in-frame clones and leaves some out. The profile covers 150,000 to 200,000 clones, with about 91% appearing a single time and 3% to 4% taken by the ten largest. Sequenced material: peripheral blood. The chain joins TRBV28 to TRBJ1-6, with TRBD1 as a possible D gene (5 bases). The receptor was derived from a woman between 55 and 75 years old who had recovered from COVID-19. CDR3 sequence reads: CASMTSGTRTYNSPLHF. DNA for the CDR3: TGTGCCAGCATGACCTCCGGGACTCGGACCTATAATTCACCCCTCCACTTT.